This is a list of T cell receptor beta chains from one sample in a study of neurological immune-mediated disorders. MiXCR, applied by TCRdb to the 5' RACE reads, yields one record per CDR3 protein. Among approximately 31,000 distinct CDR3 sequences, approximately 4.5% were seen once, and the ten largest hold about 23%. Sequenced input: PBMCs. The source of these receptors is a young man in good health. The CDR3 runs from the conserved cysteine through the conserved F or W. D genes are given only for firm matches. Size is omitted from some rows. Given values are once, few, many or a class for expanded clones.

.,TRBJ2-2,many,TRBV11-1,CASSKDRSRELFF,TGTGCCAGCAGCAAAGACAGGTCCCGGGAGCTGTTTTTT
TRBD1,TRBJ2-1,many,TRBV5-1,CASSKDRADEQFF,TGCGCCAGCAGCAAAGACAGGGCGGATGAGCAGTTCTTC
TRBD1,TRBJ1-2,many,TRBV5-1,CASSAGQGYGYTF,TGCGCCAGCAGCGCGGGACAGGGGTATGGCTACACCTTC
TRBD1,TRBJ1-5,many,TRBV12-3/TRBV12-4,CASSQMTGAIRPQHF,TGTGCCAGCAGCCAGATGACAGGGGCAATTCGGCCCCAGCATTTT
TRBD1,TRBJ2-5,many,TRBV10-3,CATTGQAQETQYF,TGTGCCACCACAGGACAGGCCCAAGAGACCCAGTACTTC
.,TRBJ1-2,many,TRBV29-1,CSAPEQGGLYYGYTF,TGCAGCGCCCCGGAACAGGGTGGGCTCTACTATGGCTACACCTTC
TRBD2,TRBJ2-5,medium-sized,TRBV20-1,CSAIAAAGGLETQYF,TGCAGTGCTATAGCGGCAGCGGGGGGCCTGGAGACCCAGTACTTC
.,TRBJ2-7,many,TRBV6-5,CASRSPYEQYF,TGTGCCAGCAGATCCCCCTACGAGCAGTACTTC
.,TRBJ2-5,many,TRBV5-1,CASSLGATQETQYF,TGCGCCAGCAGCTTGGGGGCGACCCAAGAGACCCAGTACTTC
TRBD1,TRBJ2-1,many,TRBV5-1,CASSPRLETGEQFF,TGCGCCAGCAGCCCTCGCCTGGAGACAGGGGAGCAGTTCTTC
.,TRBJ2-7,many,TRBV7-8,CASSLLVYEQYF,TGTGCCAGCAGCTTATTAGTTTACGAGCAGTACTTC
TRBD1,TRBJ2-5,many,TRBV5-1,CASSREPGQQETQYF,TGCGCCAGCAGCCGAGAACCGGGACAGCAAGAGACCCAGTACTTC
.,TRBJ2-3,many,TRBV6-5,CASSYSLASYTQYF,TGTGCCAGCAGTTACTCGTTGGCCAGCTATACGCAGTATTTT
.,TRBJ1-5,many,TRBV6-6,CASSSWENQPQHF,TGTGCCAGCAGTTCATGGGAAAATCAGCCCCAGCATTTT
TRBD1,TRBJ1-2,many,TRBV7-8,CASSLGPGGVGYTF,TGTGCCAGCAGCTTAGGGCCAGGGGGCGTTGGCTACACCTTC
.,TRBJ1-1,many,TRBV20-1,CSARDPRSLGKGTEAFF,TGCAGTGCTAGAGATCCCAGATCCCTCGGGAAGGGCACTGAAGCTTTCTTT
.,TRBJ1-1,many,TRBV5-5,CASSLNPTMNTEAFF,TGTGCCAGCAGCTTGAATCCGACCATGAACACTGAAGCTTTCTTT
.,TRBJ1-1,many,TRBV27,CASSQVSGAEAFF,TGTGCCAGCAGTCAAGTTTCAGGCGCTGAAGCTTTCTTT
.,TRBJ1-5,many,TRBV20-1,CSARDLRGRGDNQPQHF,TGCAGTGCTAGAGACCTCAGGGGCCGGGGGGATAATCAGCCCCAGCATTTT
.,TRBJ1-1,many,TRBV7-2,CASSPGTLNTEAFF,TGTGCCAGCAGCCCCGGGACACTGAACACTGAAGCTTTCTTT
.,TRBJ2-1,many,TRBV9,CASNRGSSYNEQFF,TGTGCCAGCAACCGGGGCAGCTCCTACAATGAGCAGTTCTTC
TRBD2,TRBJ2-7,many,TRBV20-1,CSARTSGGARPPGEQYF,TGCAGTGCCCGTACTAGCGGGGGGGCCCGTCCTCCGGGTGAGCAGTACTTC
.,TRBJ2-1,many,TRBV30,CAWSRGSYNEQFF,TGTGCCTGGAGCCGGGGGAGCTACAATGAGCAGTTCTTC
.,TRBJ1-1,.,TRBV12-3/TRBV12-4,CASGPRTGGTEAFF,TGTGCCAGCGGTCCCCGGACGGGGGGCACTGAAGCTTTCTTT
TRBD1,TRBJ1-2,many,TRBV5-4,CASSTGQGTNYGYTF,TGTGCCAGCAGCACGGGACAGGGGACTAACTATGGCTACACCTTC
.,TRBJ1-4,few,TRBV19,CASSIEKGRQEKLFF,TGTGCCAGTAGTATAGAAAAGGGGAGGCAAGAAAAACTGTTTTTT
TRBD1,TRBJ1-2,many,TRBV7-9,CASSFGQGASGYGYTF,TGTGCCAGCAGCTTCGGACAGGGGGCTTCAGGGTATGGCTACACCTTC